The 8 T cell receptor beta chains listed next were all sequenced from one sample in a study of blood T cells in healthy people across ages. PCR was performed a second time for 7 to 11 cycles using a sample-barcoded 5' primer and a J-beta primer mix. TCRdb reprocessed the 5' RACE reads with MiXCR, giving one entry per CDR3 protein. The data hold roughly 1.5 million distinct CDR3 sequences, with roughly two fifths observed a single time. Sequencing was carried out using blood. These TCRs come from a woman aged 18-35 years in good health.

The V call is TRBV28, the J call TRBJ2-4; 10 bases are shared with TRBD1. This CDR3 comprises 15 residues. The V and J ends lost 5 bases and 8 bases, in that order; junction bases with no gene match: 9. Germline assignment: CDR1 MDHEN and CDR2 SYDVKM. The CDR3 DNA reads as TGTGCCAGCAGTGTTCCCGGGACAGGGGCAGACATTCAGTACTTC. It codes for CASSVPGTGADIQYF.

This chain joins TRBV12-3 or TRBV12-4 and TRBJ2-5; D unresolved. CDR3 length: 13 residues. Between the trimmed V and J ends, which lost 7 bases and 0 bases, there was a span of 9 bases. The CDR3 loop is CASMPVNQETQYF. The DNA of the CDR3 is TGTGCCAGCATGCCCGTGAACCAAGAGACCCAGTACTTC.

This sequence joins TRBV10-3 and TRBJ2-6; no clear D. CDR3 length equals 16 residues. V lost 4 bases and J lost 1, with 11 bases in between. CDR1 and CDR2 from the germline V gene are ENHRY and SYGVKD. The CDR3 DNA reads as TGTGCCATCAGTGGTAGGCATGGGTCTGGGGCCAACGTCCTGACTTTC. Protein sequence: CAISGRHGSGANVLTF.

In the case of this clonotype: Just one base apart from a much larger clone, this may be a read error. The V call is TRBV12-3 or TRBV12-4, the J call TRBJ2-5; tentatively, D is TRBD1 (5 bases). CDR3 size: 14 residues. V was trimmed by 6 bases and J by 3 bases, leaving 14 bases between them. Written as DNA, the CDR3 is TGTGCCAGCAGGATGGTAGGGGTAGAAGAGACCCAGTACTTC. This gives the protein CASRMVGVEETQYF.

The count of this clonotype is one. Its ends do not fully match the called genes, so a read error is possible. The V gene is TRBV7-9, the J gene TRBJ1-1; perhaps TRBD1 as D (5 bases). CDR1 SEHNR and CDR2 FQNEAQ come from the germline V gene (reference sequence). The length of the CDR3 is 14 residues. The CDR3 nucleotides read TGTGCCGGCAGCTTAGGACACTCGAACACTGAAGCTTTCTTT. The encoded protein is CAGSLGHSNTEAFF.

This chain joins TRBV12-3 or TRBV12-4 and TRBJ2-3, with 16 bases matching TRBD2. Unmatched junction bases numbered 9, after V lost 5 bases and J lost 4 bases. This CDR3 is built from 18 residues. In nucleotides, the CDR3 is TGTGCCAGCAGTCCGGGGACTAGCGGGGGGGTGGATTCAGATACGCAGTATTTT. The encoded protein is CASSPGTSGGVDSDTQYF.

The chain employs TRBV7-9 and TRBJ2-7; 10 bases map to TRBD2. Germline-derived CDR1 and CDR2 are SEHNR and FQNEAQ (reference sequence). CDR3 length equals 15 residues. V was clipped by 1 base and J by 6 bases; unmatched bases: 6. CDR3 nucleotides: TGTGCCAGCAGCTTAGGGCTAGCGGGAGTCTTCGAGCAGTACTTC. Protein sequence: CASSLGLAGVFEQYF.

CDR3 coding DNA: TGTGCCAGCAGTTGGTCGGGTGGCGAGCAGTTCTTC. Translated: CASSWSGGEQFF. The chain recombines TRBV6-2 or TRBV6-3 with TRBJ2-1; no definite D call. From germline, CDR1 is MNHEY and CDR2 SVGEGT. Trimming shortened V by 4 bases and J by 10 bases, and 11 bases separated the two germline ends. CDR3 length: 12 amino acids.